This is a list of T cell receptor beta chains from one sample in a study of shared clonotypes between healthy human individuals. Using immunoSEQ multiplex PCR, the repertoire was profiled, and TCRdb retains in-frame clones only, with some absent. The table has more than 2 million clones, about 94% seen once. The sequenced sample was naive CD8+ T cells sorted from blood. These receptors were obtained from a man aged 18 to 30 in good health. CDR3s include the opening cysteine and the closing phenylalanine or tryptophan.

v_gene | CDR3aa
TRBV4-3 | CASSQSQGNYLFF
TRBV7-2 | CASSPGQFSRETQYF
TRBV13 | CASSSGREGTEAFF
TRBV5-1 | CASSHLTVTTDTQYF
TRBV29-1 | CSVDRGDETQYF
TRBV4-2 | CASSQEEGASGGYTF
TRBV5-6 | CASSRGRDSNQPQHF
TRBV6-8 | CASSFREVEQPQHF
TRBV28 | CASSPGGMNTEAFF
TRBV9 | CASSPRQGGESPLHF